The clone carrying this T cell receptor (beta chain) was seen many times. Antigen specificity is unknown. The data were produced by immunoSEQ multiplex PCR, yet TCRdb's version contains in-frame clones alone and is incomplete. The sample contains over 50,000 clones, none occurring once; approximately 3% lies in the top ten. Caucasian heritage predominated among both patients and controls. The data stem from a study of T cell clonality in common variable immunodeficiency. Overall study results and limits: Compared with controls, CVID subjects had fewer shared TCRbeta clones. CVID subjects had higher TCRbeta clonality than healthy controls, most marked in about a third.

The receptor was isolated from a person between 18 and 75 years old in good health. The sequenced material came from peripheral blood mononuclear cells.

CDR3 loop: CASSLGLAGVNEQYF. The DNA read from the CDR3 is TGTGCCAGCAGCCTCGGACTAGCGGGAGTTAACGAG. The chain carries TRBV13 and TRBJ2-7; 13 nucleotides line up with TRBD2. The sequence runs out 3 residues before the end of the CDR3; the remainder is reconstructed from the germline J gene. From germline, CDR1 is PRHDT and CDR2 FYEKMQ (reference sequence). The CDR3 consists of 15 residues. Losses at the gene ends were 5 bases for V and 5 bases for J; bases not matched to a gene: 6.